This T cell receptor (beta chain) was recorded in a study of T cells in Graves' hyperthyroidism and ophthalmopathy. Notes on the study in general: Ophthalmopathy was model-predicted a median roughly 6.2 months pre-onset. Ophthalmopathy cases were set apart from stable hyperthyroidism by a 13 V-J model.

Patients aged 18 to 65 had newly diagnosed hyperthyroidism that had lasted under 2 months. Each diagnosis drew on symptoms, thyroxine, TRAb, thyroid ultrasound and orbital computed tomography findings. In this sample, this clonotype turned up many times. Its antigen is unidentified. CDR3 length equals 14 residues. CDR1 and CDR2 from the germline V gene are SGDLS and YYNGEE. V was shortened by 4 bases and J by 5 bases, with 15 bases between the two germline ends. TCR beta CDR3 sequences were amplified from RNA transcripts. HTBI primers were used for first-round RT-PCR of the TCR CDR3. TCRdb re-derived calls from the multiplex PCR reads in MiXCR, one entry per CDR3 protein. The sample lists roughly 420,000 distinct CDR3 sequences; about 13% were seen once.

Sequencing was done on a sample of blood. The sequence was collected from a woman aged 18-29 years with Graves' hyperthyroidism. The chain is built from TRBV9 and TRBJ2-5, with D tentatively TRBD1 (7 bases). This chain's CDR3 is CASSQGGAGETQYF. CDR3 bases: TGTGCCAGCAGCCAAGGGGGCGCGGGGGAGACCCAGTACTTC.